A single sample is the source of the 8 T cell receptor beta chains below, sequenced in a study of Graves' ophthalmopathy and Graves' hyperthyroidism. Amplification of the TCR beta CDR3 regions used RNA transcripts (as template). A first-round RT-PCR used HTBI primers, followed by a second-round multiplex PCR. MiXCR, run by TCRdb on the multiplex PCR reads, gives a single entry per CDR3 protein. The table lists about 740,000 distinct CDR3 sequences, roughly 40% of them singletons. Sequenced material: peripheral blood. These receptors all come from an adult man with Graves' ophthalmopathy.

Concerning this clonotype itself: The germline gene is not matched at one end of the junction; a read error may be the cause. CDR3 amino acids: CATSDFGGQATGELFF. CDR3 DNA sequence: TGTGCCACCAGTGATTTTGGGGGGCAGGCCACCGGGGAGCTGTTTTTT. The rearrangement uses TRBV25-1 and TRBJ2-2, with D perhaps TRBD1 or TRBD2 (6 bases each). CDR1 is MGHDK and CDR2 is SYGVNS in the germline V gene. This CDR3 is built from 16 residues.

The chain uses TRBV20-1 and TRBJ1-1, with TRBD1 matching over 9 bases. The CDR3 is 14 amino acids. V gave up 5 bases and J gave up 6 bases; unmatched junction bases: 10. Germline CDR1 and CDR2: DFQATT and SNEGSKA (reference sequence). CDR3 coding DNA: TGCAGTGCTGCCAAACAGGGGGCTTCCTCTGAAGCTTTCTTT. This sequence encodes CSAAKQGASSEAFF.

The chain has TRBV27 and TRBJ2-5; maybe TRBD1 (5 bases). The CDR3 is made up of 14 amino acids. Germline V CDR1 and CDR2: MNHEY, SMNVEV (reference sequence). The ends were cut back, 3 bases at V and 4 bases at J, with 12 bases in the middle. The CDR3 sequence: CASSFSQGRETQYF. The CDR3 nucleotides read TGTGCCAGCAGTTTCTCCCAGGGTCGAGAGACCCAGTACTTC.

This clonotype has a count of ten or more. The rearrangement links TRBV7-7 to TRBJ2-5; 10 bases align to TRBD2. This CDR3 has 14 amino acids. Trimming cost V 6 bases and J 9 bases; bases outside gene matches: 10. Germline V CDR1 and CDR2: SSHAT, FNYEAQ (reference sequence). CDR3 sequence reads: CASSTGLARGAQYF. DNA for the CDR3: TGTGCCAGCAGTACGGGACTAGCGCGCGGGGCCCAGTACTTC.

This clonotype was counted between two and nine times. V gene TRBV20-1 combines with J gene TRBJ2-7; D unclear. In germline, CDR1 is DFQATT, CDR2 SNEGSKA (reference sequence). V was cut by 0 bases and J by 2 bases, with 14 bases left in between. This CDR3 is 15 amino acids long. The DNA for the CDR3 is TGCAGTGCTAGAGATTTAGTATTTAGGGCCTACGAGCAGTACTTC. Its protein is CSARDLVFRAYEQYF.

As for this clonotype: This may stem from a read error, because a much larger clone lies one nucleotide away. J is TRBJ1-1 and V is TRBV12-3 or TRBV12-4; D not certain. This CDR3 comprises 15 residues. CDR3 DNA: TGTGCCAGCAGCTTAGCCATCGCGGTGAACACTGAAGCTTTCTTT. Translating gives CASSLAIAVNTEAFF.

This clonotype was counted between two and nine times. V is TRBV11-2 and J is TRBJ2-7; D perhaps matches TRBD2 (6 bases). In germline, CDR1 is SGHAT, CDR2 FQNNGV. V was shortened by 1 base and J by 6 bases, with 16 bases between the two germline ends. The CDR3 has 15 residues. The CDR3 DNA is TGTGCCAGCAGCTTAGCCCGCGGGGCCAGGGTCGAGCAGTACTTC. Translating it yields CASSLARGARVEQYF.

Only a few counts were recorded for this clonotype. V and J are TRBV20-1 and TRBJ1-5; the match to TRBD1 covers 7 bases. Trimming removed 2 bases from V and 10 bases from J; junction bases left unmatched: 17. This CDR3 contains 16 residues. Germline V gene data show CDR1 as DFQATT and CDR2 as SNEGSKA (reference sequence). The CDR3 bases are TGCAGTGCTAGATCGGGAACCGGGACAGCGACCAGCCCCCAGCATTTT. Its translation: CSARSGTGTATSPQHF.